The 16 T cell receptor beta chains below were found in one sample sequenced in a study. Via MiXCR, TCRdb re-called the 5' RACE reads, giving one row per CDR3 protein. Among 50,000 to 75,000 distinct CDR3 sequences listed, about 20% were seen once. The sample comprised memory CD4+ T cells sorted from a lymph node. As to subset: memory CD4+ T cells, CD4+CD45RO+CD25-. These TCRs come from a female donor with breast cancer.

This clonotype was counted a few times. The rearrangement joins TRBV2 to TRBJ1-5, with no clear D. This CDR3 comprises 14 residues. V lost 8 bases and J lost 2, with 13 bases in between. Germline V lookup: CDR1 SNHLY, CDR2 FYNNEI. CDR3 sequence reads: CASGLERGNQPQHF. CDR3 in DNA: TGTGCCAGCGGGTTGGAGCGGGGCAATCAGCCCCAGCATTTT.

Of note for this clonotype: Just one base apart from a much larger clone, this may be a read error. This chain links TRBV7-2 with TRBJ2-1; D remains unclear. The V end was cut by 3 bases, the J end by 12 bases, with 9 bases between. The germline CDR1 and CDR2 sequences are SGHTA and FQGNSA. The CDR3 length is 11 residues. The CDR3 sequence: CASSFSHGQFF. The CDR3 nucleotides are TGTGCCAGCAGCTTTAGCCACGGGCAGTTCTTC.

This clonotype was found a few times. The chain employs TRBV6-4 and TRBJ1-1; D possibly corresponds to TRBD1 (5 bases). The CDR3 is made up of 14 amino acids. V was clipped by 6 bases and J by 0 bases, with 11 bases between them. In germline, CDR1 is MRHNA, CDR2 SNTAGT. This CDR3 is CASSPGGVNTEAFF. CDR3 in DNA: TGTGCCAGCAGCCCCGGGGGGGTGAACACTGAAGCTTTCTTT.

This clonotype was counted ten times or more. V and J are TRBV7-9 and TRBJ2-5; TRBD1 or TRBD2 may be the D gene (5 bases each). Between the trimmed V and J ends, which lost 1 base and 2 bases, there was a span of 11 bases. CDR1 SEHNR and CDR2 FQNEAQ come from the germline V gene (reference sequence). The CDR3 consists of 15 residues. In nucleotides, the CDR3 is TGTGCCAGCAGCTTAGGCCAGGGACGGCAAGAGACCCAGTACTTC. The encoded protein is CASSLGQGRQETQYF.

The rearrangement links TRBV24-1 to TRBJ2-5; the match to TRBD1 covers 11 bases. The CDR3 extends over 17 amino acids. Germline CDR1 KGHDR, CDR2 SFDVKD. Trimming removed 6 bases from V and 1 base from J; junction bases left unmatched: 9. DNA for the CDR3: TGTGCCACCAGTCCCGGGACAGGGGGTACTCTCCAAGAGACCCAGTACTTC. Protein: CATSPGTGGTLQETQYF.

This clonotype was found a few times. This chain uses TRBV6-6 with TRBJ2-4; 7 positions agree with TRBD1. From germline, CDR1 is MNHNY and CDR2 SVGAGI (reference sequence). Trimming at V came to 6 bases and at J to 5 bases, leaving 4 bases not matched to a gene. The CDR3 has 13 residues. CDR3: CASSDRDQNIQYF. The CDR3 coding sequence is TGTGCCAGCAGCGACAGGGATCAAAACATTCAGTACTTC.

Remarks on this clonotype: A much larger clone sits a single nucleotide away, making a read error possible. The chain has TRBV7-3 and TRBJ2-3; possible D gene TRBD1, 6 bases. CDR3 length: 15 residues. Germline loops: CDR1 SGHTA, CDR2 FQGTGA. The CDR3 coding sequence is TGTGCCAGCAGCTTAACTACCCGGGACACAGTTACGCAGTATTTT. It yields the protein CASSLTTRDTVTQYF.

This clonotype was found a few times. The chain links TRBV28 to TRBJ1-1; D is ambiguous. Trimming cost V 4 bases and J 3 bases, with 18 bases left between them. CDR3 length: 16 amino acids. Germline V lookup: CDR1 MDHEN, CDR2 SYDVKM. The DNA for the CDR3 is TGTGCCAGCAGTTCCATGGACCCCCTCTCGCACACTGAAGCTTTCTTT. As protein: CASSSMDPLSHTEAFF.

The chain carries TRBV6-5 and TRBJ2-7, with D possibly being TRBD1 or TRBD2 (6 bases each). With 5 bases removed from V and 6 bases from J, the gap between germline ends came to 20 bases. Germline V gives CDR1 MNHEY, CDR2 SVGAGI. CDR3 length: 15 amino acids. CDR3 DNA: TGTGCCAGCAGTACCAGTCCGGGGGCTGGCGGCGAGCAGTACTTC. Translating it yields CASSTSPGAGGEQYF.

The sample holds a few counts of this clonotype. The rearrangement joins TRBV5-1 to TRBJ1-2; 7 positions match TRBD1. In germline, CDR1 is SGHRS, CDR2 YFSETQ. This CDR3 has 14 residues. V shed 4 bases, J shed 14 bases, and the junction held 17 bases outside the gene matches. The CDR3 DNA is TGCGCCAGCAGCCTCGACTTCGGGACAGAAGACGTGACCTTC. Residues: CASSLDFGTEDVTF.

The table lists this clonotype with a count of one. A much larger clone lies a single base off, so this may be a read error. The genes are TRBV20-1 and TRBJ2-2, with TRBD2 matching 9 bases. Germline V gene data show CDR1 as DFQATT and CDR2 as SNEGSKA (reference sequence). The CDR3 contains 14 residues. CDR3 DNA: TGCAGTGCTAGAAGCGGGGGGAACACCGGGGAGCCGTTTTTT. Its translation: CSARSGGNTGEPFF.

This chain connects TRBV6-2 or TRBV6-3 to TRBJ2-7, with TRBD2 as a possible D gene (5 bases). With 2 bases removed from V and 3 bases from J, the gap between germline ends came to 8 bases. Germline V gives CDR1 MNHEY, CDR2 SVGEGT. The CDR3 loop spans 13 amino acids. The CDR3 nucleotides read TGTGCCAGCAGTTACCGGGGTTACTACGAGCAGTACTTC. The encoded protein is CASSYRGYYEQYF.

This clonotype was seen a few times. The chain links TRBV5-1 to TRBJ2-3, with D unclear. CDR1 and CDR2 (germline): SGHRS, YFSETQ. Between the trimmed V and J ends, which lost 3 bases and 1 base, there was a span of 15 bases. This CDR3 comprises 16 residues. The chain's CDR3 is CASSSLPQTGTDTQYF. The CDR3 DNA reads TGCGCCAGCAGCTCGCTGCCCCAAACGGGCACAGATACGCAGTATTTT.

The V call is TRBV7-9, the J call TRBJ2-3; 13 nucleotides align to TRBD2. V was clipped by 5 bases and J by 6 bases; unmatched bases: 8. This CDR3 is 16 amino acids long. Looked up from germline, CDR1 is SEHNR and CDR2 is FQNEAQ (reference sequence). DNA of the CDR3: TGTGCCAGCAGCAGGGGACTAGCGGGACTTTGGGATACGCAGTATTTT. Translated: CASSRGLAGLWDTQYF.

This clonotype was counted only a few times. This rearrangement joins TRBV29-1 to TRBJ1-2; TRBD1 might be the D (6 bases). The CDR3 totals 12 residues. V lost 7 bases to trimming and J lost 4 bases, with 13 bases between them. Germline loops: CDR1 SQVTM, CDR2 ANQGSEA. CDR3 in amino acids: CSARRGGYGYTF. The CDR3 bases are TGCAGCGCCCGACGAGGGGGCTATGGCTACACCTTC. Variable domain in full (rest from reference TRBV29-1 and TRBJ1-2): SAVISQKPSRDICQRGTSLTIQCQVDSQVTMMFWYRQQPGQSLTLIATANQGSEATYESGFVIDKFPISRPNLTFSTLTVSNMSPEDSSIYLCSARRGGYGYTFGSGTRLTVV.

This clonotype showed up just a few times. The chain carries TRBV7-9 and TRBJ1-2, with 7 nucleotides matching TRBD1. V lost 5 bases, J lost 3 bases, and 9 bases stayed unmatched. The length of the CDR3 is 15 residues. Germline V gene sequence: CDR1 SEHNR, CDR2 FQNEAQ (reference sequence). The CDR3 loop reads CASSPSSGTDYGYTF. As DNA, the CDR3 is TGTGCCAGCAGCCCCTCGTCCGGGACAGACTATGGCTACACCTTC.